The clone carrying this T cell receptor (beta chain) has more than one count but fewer than ten. The data were obtained in a study of blood T cells in healthy people across ages. The length of the CDR3 is 14 residues. Between the trimmed V and J ends, which lost 1 base and 5 bases, there was a span of 12 bases. The authors ran a second PCR of roughly 6 to 11 cycles using a sample-barcoded 5' primer and a J-beta primer mix. TCRdb re-called the 5' RACE reads with MiXCR, one entry per CDR3 protein. The data show roughly 730,000 distinct CDR3 sequences, around three fifths seen once. The chain links TRBV12-3 or TRBV12-4 to TRBJ2-7, with D possibly being TRBD2 (6 bases). This TCR was sampled from a man aged 40-55 years in good health. The sequencing input was blood. CDR3 in amino acids: CASSLGGERNEQYF. The DNA of the CDR3 is TGTGCCAGCAGTTTAGGGGGGGAGAGGAACGAGCAGTACTTC.